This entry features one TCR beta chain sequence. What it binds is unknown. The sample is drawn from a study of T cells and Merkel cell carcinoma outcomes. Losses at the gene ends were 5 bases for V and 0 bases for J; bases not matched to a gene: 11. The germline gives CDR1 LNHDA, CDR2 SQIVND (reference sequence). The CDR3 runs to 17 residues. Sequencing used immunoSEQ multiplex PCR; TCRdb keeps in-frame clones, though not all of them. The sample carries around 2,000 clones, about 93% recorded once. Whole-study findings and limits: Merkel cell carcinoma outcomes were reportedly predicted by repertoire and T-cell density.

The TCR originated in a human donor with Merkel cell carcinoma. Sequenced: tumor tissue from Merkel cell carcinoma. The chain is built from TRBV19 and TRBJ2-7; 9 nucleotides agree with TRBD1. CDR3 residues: CASSATSGTGPSYEQYF. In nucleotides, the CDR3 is TGTGCCAGTAGTGCAACCTCCGGGACAGGGCCCTCCTACGAGCAGTACTTC.